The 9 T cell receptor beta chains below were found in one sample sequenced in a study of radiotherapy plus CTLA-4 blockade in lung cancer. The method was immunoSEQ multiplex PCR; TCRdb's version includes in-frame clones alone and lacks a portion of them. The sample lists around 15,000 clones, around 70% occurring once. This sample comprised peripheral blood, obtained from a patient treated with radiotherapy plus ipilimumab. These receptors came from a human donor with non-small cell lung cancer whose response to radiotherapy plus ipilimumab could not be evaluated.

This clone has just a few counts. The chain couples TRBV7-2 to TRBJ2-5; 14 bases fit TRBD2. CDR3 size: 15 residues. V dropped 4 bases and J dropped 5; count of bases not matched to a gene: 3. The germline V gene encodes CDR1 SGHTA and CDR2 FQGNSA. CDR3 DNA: TGTGCCAGCAGCTCCGGGACTAGCGGGGGCGAGACCCAGTACTTC. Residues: CASSSGTSGGETQYF.

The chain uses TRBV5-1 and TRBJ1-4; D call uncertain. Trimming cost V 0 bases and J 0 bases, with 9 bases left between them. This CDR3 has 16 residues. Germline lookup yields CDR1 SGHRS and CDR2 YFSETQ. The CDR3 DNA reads TGCGCCAGCAGCTTGGGCAGGATAGCAACTAATGAAAAACTGTTTTTT. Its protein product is CASSLGRIATNEKLFF. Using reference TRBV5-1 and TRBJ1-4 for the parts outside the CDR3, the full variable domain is KAGVTQTPRYLIKTRGQQVTLSCSPISGHRSVSWYQQTPGQGLQFLFEYFSETQRNKGNFPGRFSGRQFSNSRSEMNVSTLELGDSALYLCASSLGRIATNEKLFFGSGTQLSVL.

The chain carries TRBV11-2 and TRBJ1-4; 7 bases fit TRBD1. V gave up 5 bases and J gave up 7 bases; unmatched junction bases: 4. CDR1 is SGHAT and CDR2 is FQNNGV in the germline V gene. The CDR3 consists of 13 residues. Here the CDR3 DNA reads TGTGCCAGCAGCCCAGGGACAGTTGAAAAACTGTTTTTT. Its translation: CASSPGTVEKLFF.

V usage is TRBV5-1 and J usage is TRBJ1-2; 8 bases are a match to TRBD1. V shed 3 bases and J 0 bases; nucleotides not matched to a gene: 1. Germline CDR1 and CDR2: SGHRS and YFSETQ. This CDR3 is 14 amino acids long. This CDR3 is CASSWGQANYGYTF. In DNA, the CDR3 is TGCGCCAGCAGCTGGGGACAGGCTAACTATGGCTACACCTTC.

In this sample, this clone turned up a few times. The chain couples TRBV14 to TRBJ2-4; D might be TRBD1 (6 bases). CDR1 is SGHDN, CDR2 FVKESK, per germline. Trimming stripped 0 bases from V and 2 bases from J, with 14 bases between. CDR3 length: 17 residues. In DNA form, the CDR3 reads TGTGCCAGCAGCCAAGATTCAGGGGCCGGAACCAAAAACATTCAGTACTTC. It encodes CASSQDSGAGTKNIQYF.

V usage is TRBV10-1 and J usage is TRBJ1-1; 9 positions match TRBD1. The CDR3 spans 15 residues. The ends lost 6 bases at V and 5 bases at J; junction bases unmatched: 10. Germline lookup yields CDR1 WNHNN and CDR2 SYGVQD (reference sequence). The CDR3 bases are TGCGCCAGCAGCGCAACACAGGGGGCGCGAACTGAAGCTTTCTTT. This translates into CASSATQGARTEAFF.

The CDR3 region is CASSRQGAGYTF. In nucleotides, the CDR3 is TGTGCCAGTAGTCGACAGGGGGCTGGCTACACCTTC. The J gene is TRBJ1-2, the V gene TRBV19, with TRBD1 matching 10 bases. From germline, CDR1 is LNHDA and CDR2 SQIVND (reference sequence). Trimming removed 5 bases from V and 7 bases from J; junction bases left unmatched: 1. The CDR3 runs 12 residues.

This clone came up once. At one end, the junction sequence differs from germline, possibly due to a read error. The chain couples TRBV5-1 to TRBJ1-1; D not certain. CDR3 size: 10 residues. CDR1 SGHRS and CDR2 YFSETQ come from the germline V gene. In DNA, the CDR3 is TGCGCCAGCAGCTTGAGTGCGGTTTCTTTT. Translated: CASSLSAVSF.

Here the CDR3 DNA reads TGTGCCAGCAGTTTATCTCGCGGGGGGTACAATGAGCAGTTCTTC. Its protein is CASSLSRGGYNEQFF. The rearrangement uses TRBV27 and TRBJ2-1; 8 nucleotides match TRBD2. The CDR3 sequence is 15 residues long. Germline V lookup: CDR1 MNHEY, CDR2 SMNVEV (reference sequence). The J segment lost 4 bases and the V segment lost 0 bases, leaving 2 bases of the junction unmatched.